The clone carrying this TCR beta chain has ten or more counts. Its antigen is currently unknown. Each CDR3 protein is one row after TCRdb ran MiXCR on the reads. Of some 240,000 distinct CDR3 sequences listed, over 15% are singletons. The source of the sample is a study of T cell repertoires in cytomegalovirus infection. The study, taken as a whole, reports: Carriers of CMV and the relevant HLA type were discriminated by public TCR beta frequency. Dominating the ex vivo response were TCR beta clonotypes that were CMV-specific and HLA-C-restricted.

The source material was CD8+ T cells from PBMCs. The receptor was derived from a human donor in good health (CMV status not recorded). Some clones in this sample may be carry-over from other donors' samples.

The CDR3 protein is CASSPGQGEEKLFF. In DNA form, the CDR3 reads TGTGCCAGCAGTCCGGGACAGGGCGAAGAAAAACTGTTTTTT. The rearrangement uses TRBV7-9 and TRBJ1-4; 9 bases agree with TRBD1. Germline trimming cut 6 bases from V and 8 bases from J; bases unmatched to any gene: 7. The CDR3 spans 14 residues. Germline V gene data show CDR1 as SEHNR and CDR2 as FQNEAQ (reference sequence).